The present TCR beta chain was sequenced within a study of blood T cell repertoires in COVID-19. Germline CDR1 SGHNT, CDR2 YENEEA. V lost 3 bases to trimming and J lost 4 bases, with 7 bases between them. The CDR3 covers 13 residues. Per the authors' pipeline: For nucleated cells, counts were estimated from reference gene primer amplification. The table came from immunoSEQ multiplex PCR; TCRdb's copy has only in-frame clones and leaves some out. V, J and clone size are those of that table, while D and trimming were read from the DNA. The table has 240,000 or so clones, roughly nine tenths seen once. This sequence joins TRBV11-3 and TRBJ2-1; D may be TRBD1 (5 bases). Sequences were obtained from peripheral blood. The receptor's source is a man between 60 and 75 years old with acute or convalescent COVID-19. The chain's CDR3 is CASSFRDYNEQFF. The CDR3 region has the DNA TGTGCCAGCAGCTTCAGGGATTACAATGAGCAGTTCTTC.